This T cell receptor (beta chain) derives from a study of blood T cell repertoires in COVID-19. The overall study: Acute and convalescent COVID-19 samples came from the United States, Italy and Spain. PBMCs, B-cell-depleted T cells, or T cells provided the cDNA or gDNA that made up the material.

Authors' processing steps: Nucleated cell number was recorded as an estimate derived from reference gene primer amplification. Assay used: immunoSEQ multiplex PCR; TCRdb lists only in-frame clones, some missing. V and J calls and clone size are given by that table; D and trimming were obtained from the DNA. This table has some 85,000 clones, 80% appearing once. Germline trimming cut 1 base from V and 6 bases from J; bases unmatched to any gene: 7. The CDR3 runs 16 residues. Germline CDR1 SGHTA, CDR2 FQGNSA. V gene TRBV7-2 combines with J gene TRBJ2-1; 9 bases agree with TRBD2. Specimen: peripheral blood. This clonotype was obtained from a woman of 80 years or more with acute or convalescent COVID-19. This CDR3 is CASSLVSGRGGNEQFF. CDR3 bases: TGTGCCAGCAGCTTAGTTAGCGGGAGAGGAGGCAATGAGCAGTTCTTC.